This T cell receptor (beta chain) was sequenced during a study of blood T cell repertoires in COVID-19. Whole-study context: The analysed material was cDNA or gDNA that came from T cells, B-cell-depleted T cells, or PBMCs.

V lost 0 bases to trimming and J lost 3 bases; unmatched junction nucleotides: 2. This CDR3 has 14 amino acids. Authors' data handling: Reference gene primer amplification in the assay estimated nucleated cell counts. This table comes from immunoSEQ multiplex PCR, and its TCRdb copy is limited to in-frame clones, with some not included. The V and J calls and the clone size are those of that table, but D and trimming were determined from the DNA. The sample has under 250,000 clones; roughly 80% are singletons. The source is a woman in her 70s with COVID-19, enrolled during active disease. The chain uses TRBV5-3 and TRBJ1-2, with 7 bases matching TRBD1. TRBV5-3 is an ORF, and what it does is uncertain. Sequencing was done on a sample of peripheral blood. CDR3 nucleotide sequence: TGTGCCAGAAGCTTGGAAGACAGGGACTATGGCTACACCTTC. As protein: CARSLEDRDYGYTF.